This TCR beta chain originates from a study of blood T cell repertoires in COVID-19. In the study overall: Whether acute or convalescent, the COVID-19 samples came from the United States, Italy and Spain. T cells, B-cell-depleted T cells, or PBMCs supplied cDNA or gDNA.

In the original workflow: Scientists estimated how many nucleated cells there were by amplifying reference gene primers. Assay: immunoSEQ multiplex PCR; the TCRdb copy retains only in-frame clones and omits some. V and J calls plus clone size are reproduced from that table; the DNA served to infer D and trimming. The sample comprises some 110,000 clones, about 74% of which are singletons, and approximately 5.6% rests with the top ten. The germline gives CDR1 MNHEY, CDR2 SVGAGI. The V and J ends lost 0 bases and 8 bases respectively, with 14 bases between them. The CDR3 is 15 amino acids. This clone showed up just once.

The TCR sequence derives from a man between 65 and 79 years old with acute or convalescent COVID-19. The specimen was peripheral blood. The gene calls are TRBV6-5 and TRBJ2-1; D not certain. The CDR3 spells CASSYSYQVEDEQFF. The CDR3 DNA follows: TGTGCCAGCAGTTACTCATACCAGGTCGAAGATGAGCAGTTCTTC.